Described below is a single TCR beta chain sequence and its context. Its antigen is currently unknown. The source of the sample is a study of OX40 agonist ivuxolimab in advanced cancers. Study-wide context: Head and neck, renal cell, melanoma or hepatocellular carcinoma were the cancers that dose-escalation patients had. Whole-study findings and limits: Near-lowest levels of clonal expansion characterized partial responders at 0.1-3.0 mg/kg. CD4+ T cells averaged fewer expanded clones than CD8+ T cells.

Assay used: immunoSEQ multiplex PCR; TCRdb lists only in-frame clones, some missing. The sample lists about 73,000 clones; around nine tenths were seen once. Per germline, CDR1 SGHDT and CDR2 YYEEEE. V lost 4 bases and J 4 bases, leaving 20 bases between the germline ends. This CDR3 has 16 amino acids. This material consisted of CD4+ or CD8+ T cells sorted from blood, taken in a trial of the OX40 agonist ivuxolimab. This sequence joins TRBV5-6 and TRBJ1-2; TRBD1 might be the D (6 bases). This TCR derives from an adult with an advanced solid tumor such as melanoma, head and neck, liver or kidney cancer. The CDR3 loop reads CASSRFSRGRGYGYTF. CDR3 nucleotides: TGTGCCAGCAGCCGTTTCAGCCGGGGGCGCGGCTATGGCTACACCTTC.